This TCR beta chain was captured by sequencing in a study of T cell responses to AZD1222 COVID-19 vaccine. The study, taken as a whole, reports: Just a handful of AZD1222 recipients tested seropositive at baseline. Donor demographics were predominantly white British with a female majority; clonal diversity may be underestimated.

Second-dose intervals of approximately 4 or approximately 12 weeks were pooled. Concerning this clone itself: Its antigen is unknown.

Profiling relied on immunoSEQ multiplex PCR, and the TCRdb table lists in-frame clones only, not all of them. The table shows under 200,000 clones, with 92% occurring only once. The CDR3 sequence is 15 residues long. Per the germline V gene, CDR1 is LGHDT and CDR2 is YNNKEL (reference sequence). V dropped 1 base and J dropped 7; count of bases not matched to a gene: 9. V and J are TRBV3-1 (or the pseudogene TRBV3-2) and TRBJ2-7; 8 positions agree with TRBD1. Here the sequenced sample was peripheral blood, taken 28 days after the second AZD1222 dose. The TCR comes from an adult who received the AZD1222 COVID-19 vaccine. The CDR3 nucleotides read TGTGCCAGCAGCCAAGGGTGGCAGGGGGCGCGGGAGCAGTACTTC. This sequence encodes CASSQGWQGAREQYF.